The clone carrying this T cell receptor beta chain has a single count. Its antigen is as yet unknown. The entry originates in a study of radiotherapy plus CTLA-4 blockade in lung cancer. Overall study: Objective response rate was over 15%; disease control rate, about 28%.

Focal radiation plus CTLA-4 blockade with ipilimumab was administered to patients who had chemo-refractory metastatic non-small-cell lung cancer. Measured with immunoSEQ multiplex PCR; TCRdb has only the in-frame clones, and not every one. This table holds 45,000 to 60,000 clones, roughly 77% found once. The study, taken as a whole, reports: Reports identified early blood T cell clone dynamics, with interferon-beta, as the best response predictor. TCR clones from tumors expanded in blood after radiotherapy plus ipilimumab.

The V gene end was trimmed by 4 bases and the J gene end by 0 bases; junction bases not matched to a gene: 2. CDR1 and CDR2 from the germline V gene are KGHSH and LQKENI. The CDR3 runs 15 residues. Material: peripheral blood, obtained from a patient treated with radiotherapy plus ipilimumab. The chain combines TRBV18 with TRBJ2-1; 8 nucleotides align to TRBD2. The TCR comes from a human donor with non-small cell lung cancer whose response to radiotherapy plus ipilimumab could not be evaluated. This chain's CDR3 is CASSRGGSSYNEQFF. As DNA, the CDR3 is TGTGCCAGCTCACGCGGGGGGAGCTCCTACAATGAGCAGTTCTTC.